A single sample gave rise to the 30 T cell receptor beta chains below, sequenced in a study of patients with pleural tuberculosis. TCRdb called the reads again in MiXCR, with one record for every CDR3 protein. The table shows 45,000 to 60,000 distinct CDR3 sequences, with 7.3% occurring only once. Receptors originate from a human donor with pleural tuberculosis.

The chain recombines TRBV30 with TRBJ1-1; D is undetermined. Between the trimmed V and J ends, which lost 2 bases and 5 bases, there was a span of 12 bases. Germline CDR1 reads GTSNPN; CDR2 reads SVGIG (reference sequence). CDR3 size: 13 residues. The CDR3 DNA is TGTGCCTGGAGTCGGGCCTCTGCAACTGAAGCTTTCTTT. Translated, it gives CAWSRASATEAFF. Combining the CDR3 with reference TRBV30 and TRBJ1-1 gives the whole variable domain SQTIHQWPATLVQPVGSPLSLECTVEGTSNPNLYWYRQAAGRGLQLLFYSVGIGQISSEVPQNLSASRPQDRQFILSSKKLLLSDSGFYLCAWSRASATEAFFGQGTRLTVV.

This clonotype was recorded many times. The CDR3 is CASSPGTRTRSNTEAFF. CDR3 bases: TGTGCCAGCAGCCCCGGGACGAGGACCCGATCAAACACTGAAGCTTTCTTT. This sequence joins TRBV4-2 and TRBJ1-1, with a possible D match to TRBD1 (5 bases). V lost 4 bases and J 2 bases, leaving 20 bases between the germline ends. Germline V lookup: CDR1 LGHNA, CDR2 YNFKEQ. This CDR3 contains 17 residues.

This clonotype has more than one count but fewer than ten. The chain employs TRBV11-1 and TRBJ2-1; 8 nucleotides match TRBD2. V shed 2 bases, J shed 7 bases, and the junction held 10 bases outside the gene matches. Germline loops: CDR1 SGHAT, CDR2 FQDESV (reference sequence). This CDR3 has 16 amino acids. The CDR3 bases are TGTGCCAGCAGCTTATGGGGTAGCGGGACGAGTAATGAGCAGTTCTTC. This sequence encodes CASSLWGSGTSNEQFF.

This clonotype was seen repeatedly, ten times or more. The chain links TRBV7-8 to TRBJ1-4; 8 positions match TRBD1. The CDR3 contains 14 residues. From germline, CDR1 is SGHVS and CDR2 FQNEAQ. V shed 1 base, J shed 8 bases, and the junction held 3 bases outside the gene matches. DNA for the CDR3: TGTGCCAGCAGCTTAGGACAGGGGTACGAAAAACTGTTTTTT. Translating gives CASSLGQGYEKLFF.

This clonotype was observed a handful of times. V usage is TRBV4-2 and J usage is TRBJ2-1; 10 bases fit TRBD2. The CDR3 covers 15 residues. V lost 4 bases, J lost 8 bases, and 8 bases stayed unmatched. CDR1 and CDR2 from the germline V gene are LGHNA and YNFKEQ. In nucleotides, the CDR3 is TGTGCCAGCAGCCTAACTAGCGGGATACGGGATGAGCAGTTCTTC. It specifies CASSLTSGIRDEQFF.

Many counts were recorded for this clonotype. V gene TRBV4-2 combines with J gene TRBJ2-1; 8 nucleotides align to TRBD2. The CDR3 has 15 amino acids. V shed 4 bases and J 4 bases; nucleotides not matched to a gene: 6. Germline V CDR1 and CDR2: LGHNA, YNFKEQ. This CDR3 is CASSPTSAKYNEQFF. CDR3 bases: TGTGCCAGCAGCCCGACTAGCGCAAAATACAATGAGCAGTTCTTC.

This clonotype was seen more than once but under ten times. The rearrangement links TRBV2 to TRBJ2-2, with TRBD2 as a possible D gene (5 bases). Germline V gene lookup returns CDR1 SNHLY and CDR2 FYNNEI. V shed 6 bases and J shed 6 bases, with 14 bases lying between them. The CDR3 has 14 residues. The CDR3 nucleotides read TGTGCCAGCAGACTAGGCCCGCTGTCCGGGGAGCTGTTTTTT. Its protein product is CASRLGPLSGELFF.

The rearrangement links TRBV5-1 to TRBJ2-7, with D perhaps matching TRBD1 (6 bases). The CDR3 sequence is 14 residues long. Germline lookup yields CDR1 SGHRS and CDR2 YFSETQ. Trimming removed 0 bases from V and 5 bases from J, with 12 bases in between. The CDR3 sequence is CASSLDTQGHEQYF. The CDR3 coding sequence is TGCGCCAGCAGCTTGGACACACAGGGTCACGAGCAGTACTTC.

With respect to this clonotype: A much larger clone lies a single base off, so this may be a read error. The V gene is TRBV10-3, the J gene TRBJ1-5, with 7 bases identical to TRBD1. The germline CDR1 and CDR2 sequences are ENHRY and SYGVKD. The CDR3 length is 13 residues. The CDR3 is CAIGTEGNQPEHF. In DNA, the CDR3 is TGTGCCATTGGGACAGAAGGCAATCAGCCCGAGCATTTT.

This chain uses TRBV30 with TRBJ2-7; 10 positions match TRBD1. The junction had 7 bases not matched to a gene; V was cut back by 7 bases and J by 4 bases. CDR3 length: 13 amino acids. Germline V gene lookup returns CDR1 GTSNPN and CDR2 SVGIG (reference sequence). The CDR3 sequence: CAFQTGGWYEQYF. DNA of the CDR3: TGTGCCTTCCAGACAGGGGGCTGGTACGAGCAGTACTTC.

Concerning this clonotype itself: This may come from a read error, since a much larger clone is one base off. V is TRBV4-2 and J is TRBJ1-1; D gene uncertain. The CDR3 runs to 14 residues. Per the germline V gene, CDR1 is LGHNA and CDR2 is YNFKEQ. The CDR3 region is CASSPQPGYTEAYF. The CDR3 DNA sequence: TGTGCCAGCAGCCCCCAGCCGGGGTACACTGAAGCTTACTTT.

This clonotype was counted only a few times. The V and J genes are TRBV6-1 and TRBJ1-1; 11 bases align to TRBD1. This CDR3 has 14 residues. CDR1 and CDR2 (germline): MNHNS, SASEGT. The V and J ends lost 5 bases and 8 bases, in that order; junction bases with no gene match: 7. CDR3 loop: CASSRTGGDREAFF. CDR3 in DNA: TGTGCCAGCAGTCGGACAGGGGGCGATCGGGAAGCTTTCTTT.

This clonotype was counted at least ten times. CDR3 loop: CASRGLQETQYF. The CDR3 DNA is TGTGCCAGCAGGGGGCTTCAAGAGACCCAGTACTTC. The rearrangement links TRBV28 to TRBJ2-5; the D gene is possibly TRBD1 (5 bases). Germline assignment: CDR1 MDHEN and CDR2 SYDVKM. The V and J ends lost 6 bases and 2 bases respectively, with 7 bases between them. The CDR3 is made up of 12 amino acids.

This chain connects TRBV29-1 to TRBJ1-3, with a weak D call TRBD1 (6 bases). The V gene's germline CDR1 is SQVTM and CDR2 ANQGSEA. The ends were cut back, 7 bases at V and 1 base at J, with 11 bases in the middle. The CDR3 contains 13 residues. In nucleotides, the CDR3 is TGCAGCGGAGAGGGGGGGTCTGGAAACACCATATATTTT. This translates into CSGEGGSGNTIYF.

Many counts were recorded for this clonotype. Since a much larger clone is just one base distant, this may be a read error. The V and J genes are TRBV6-1 and TRBJ1-1, with no clear D. Trimming took off 11 bases at V and 11 bases at J, with 9 bases between the two ends. Germline assignment: CDR1 MNHNS and CDR2 SASEGT. This CDR3 spans 8 amino acids. Here the CDR3 reads CAALRAFF. The CDR3 nucleotides are TGTGCCGCCCTAAGGGCTTTCTTT.

This clonotype has at least ten counts. The V gene is TRBV19, the J gene TRBJ1-5; maybe TRBD1 (5 bases). Deletions cut 7 bases from V and 1 base from J, with 11 bases between. The CDR3 loop spans 14 amino acids. From germline, CDR1 is LNHDA and CDR2 SQIVND (reference sequence). The DNA of the CDR3 is TGTGCCAGTATGAGGGACTTGAGCAATCAGCCCCAGCATTTT. Protein sequence: CASMRDLSNQPQHF.

This clonotype was seen repeatedly, ten times or more. V usage is TRBV24-1 and J usage is TRBJ2-1, with D possibly being TRBD2 (6 bases). Germline CDR1 KGHDR, CDR2 SFDVKD. This CDR3 is built from 14 residues. The V gene lost 3 bases and the J gene lost 7 bases, with 12 bases spanning the gap. CDR3 sequence (DNA): TGTGCCACCAGTGATACCGAGGGGAGGAATGAGCAGTTCTTC. Its translation is CATSDTEGRNEQFF.

This clonotype was detected ten times or more. The V and J genes are TRBV2 and TRBJ2-7; 13 bases fit TRBD2. Germline trimming cut 2 bases from V and 4 bases from J; bases unmatched to any gene: 5. There are 16 residues in the CDR3. CDR1 and CDR2 from the germline V gene are SNHLY and FYNNEI. The CDR3 DNA reads as TGTGCCAGCAGTGAAACTAGCGGGAGGGGTTTATACGAGCAGTACTTC. This sequence encodes CASSETSGRGLYEQYF.

This chain links TRBV5-1 with TRBJ2-7; perhaps TRBD2 as D (5 bases). The CDR3 is made up of 15 amino acids. V shed 4 bases and J shed 1 base, with 15 bases lying between them. Germline CDR1 SGHRS, CDR2 YFSETQ. CDR3 bases: TGCGCCAGCAGCGCCGGACTCCTTAGGTCCTACGAGCAGTACTTC. Its protein product is CASSAGLLRSYEQYF.

This clonotype came up a few times. V gene TRBV29-1 combines with J gene TRBJ2-7, with D possibly being TRBD1 (6 bases). The CDR3 has 12 residues. V lost 4 bases, J lost 3 bases, and 10 bases lay in between. Per germline, CDR1 SQVTM and CDR2 ANQGSEA. CDR3 bases: TGCAGCGTTGCACCGGACAGCTACGAGCAGTACTTC. Translated: CSVAPDSYEQYF.

This chain connects TRBV11-2 to TRBJ2-7; D might be TRBD2 (6 bases). V was clipped by 2 bases and J by 5 bases, with 16 bases between them. Germline V gene lookup returns CDR1 SGHAT and CDR2 FQNNGV. This CDR3 spans 15 amino acids. The CDR3 reads CASSLHPGLQNEQYV. The CDR3 DNA is TGTGCCAGCAGCTTACATCCGGGACTCCAAAACGAGCAGTACGTC.

This clonotype was recorded at least ten times. V and J are TRBV2 and TRBJ1-2; D might be TRBD1 (6 bases). V shed 4 bases and J shed 8 bases, with 17 bases lying between them. Per the germline V gene, CDR1 is SNHLY and CDR2 is FYNNEI. CDR3 size: 14 residues. The CDR3 spells CASSAQGITYGYTF. Written as DNA, the CDR3 is TGTGCCAGCAGTGCTCAGGGGATTACATACGGCTACACCTTC. The complete variable domain, with remaining parts taken from reference TRBV2 and TRBJ1-2, reads EPEVTQTPSHQVTQMGQEVILRCVPISNHLYFYWYRQILGQKVEFLVSFYNNEISEKSEIFDDQFSVERPDGSNFTLKIRSTKLEDSAMYFCASSAQGITYGYTFGSGTRLTVV.

This clonotype was counted many times. This chain joins TRBV28 and TRBJ1-4; D gene unclear. V gave up 2 bases and J gave up 8 bases, with 15 bases separating them. Germline assignment: CDR1 MDHEN and CDR2 SYDVKM. The CDR3 runs 15 residues. The DNA for the CDR3 is TGTGCCAGCAGTTTAAGCGGAGGAGGGAAAGAAAAACTGTTTTTT. Encoded protein: CASSLSGGGKEKLFF.

This clonotype appeared many times. The chain couples TRBV20-1 to TRBJ1-4, with D possibly being TRBD1 (6 bases). Germline CDR1 and CDR2: DFQATT and SNEGSKA (reference sequence). The CDR3 sequence is 13 residues long. V was pared by 5 bases and J by 4 bases, with 11 bases between. The DNA for the CDR3 is TGCAGTGCTCCCGGACAGTATAATGAAAAACTGTTTTTT. This gives the protein CSAPGQYNEKLFF.

The table lists this clonotype with many counts. This chain joins TRBV6-2 or TRBV6-3 and TRBJ1-1; D is unclear. This CDR3 is built from 11 residues. The V gene lost 4 bases and the J gene lost 3 bases, with 3 bases spanning the gap. Germline V lookup: CDR1 MNHEY, CDR2 SVGEGT. The DNA for the CDR3 is TGTGCCAGCAGTTTGTACACTGAAGCTTTCTTT. Translated: CASSLYTEAFF.

This clonotype was counted ten times or more. The chain carries TRBV6-5 and TRBJ2-1, with D possibly being TRBD1 (6 bases). Per the germline V gene, CDR1 is MNHEY and CDR2 is SVGAGI. This CDR3 comprises 13 residues. V lost 1 base and J 10 bases, leaving 11 bases between the germline ends. CDR3 protein: CASSYYGGGEQFF. CDR3 nucleotide sequence: TGTGCCAGCAGTTACTATGGGGGCGGGGAGCAGTTCTTC.

This clonotype was observed at least ten times. This chain joins TRBV4-2 and TRBJ2-7; TRBD2 matches at 7 bases. Looked up from germline, CDR1 is LGHNA and CDR2 is YNFKEQ. The CDR3 has 13 residues. V dropped 0 bases and J dropped 7; count of bases not matched to a gene: 3. In DNA, the CDR3 is TGTGCCAGCAGCCAAGATCCGGGGGGAGAGCAGTACGTC. This codes for CASSQDPGGEQYV.

The rearrangement joins TRBV11-1 to TRBJ2-1, with D possibly being TRBD2 (5 bases). Germline V gene sequence: CDR1 SGHAT, CDR2 FQDESV (reference sequence). The CDR3 has 16 residues. V was cut by 0 bases and J by 7 bases, with 16 bases left in between. The CDR3 sequence is CASSLANPRPGNEQFF. CDR3 DNA: TGTGCCAGCAGCTTAGCGAACCCCAGACCGGGGAATGAGCAGTTCTTC.

The rearrangement joins TRBV11-1 to TRBJ1-2; 7 bases map to TRBD1. This CDR3 comprises 15 residues. V shed 7 bases and J 4 bases; nucleotides not matched to a gene: 12. Germline V lookup: CDR1 SGHAT, CDR2 FQDESV (reference sequence). For the CDR3, the DNA is TGTGCCAGCACCGAAACTAGAACAGGGGCCTATGGCTACACCTTC. Amino acid sequence: CASTETRTGAYGYTF.

This clonotype has only a few counts. This chain links TRBV13 with TRBJ2-7; D is unresolved. CDR1 is PRHDT and CDR2 is FYEKMQ in the germline V gene (reference sequence). The V and J ends lost 0 bases and 2 bases respectively, with 14 bases between them. The CDR3 has 16 amino acids. The CDR3 DNA sequence: TGTGCCAGCAGCTTAGGCTTGGGCCAGACAACCTACGAGCAGTACGTC. It codes for CASSLGLGQTTYEQYV.